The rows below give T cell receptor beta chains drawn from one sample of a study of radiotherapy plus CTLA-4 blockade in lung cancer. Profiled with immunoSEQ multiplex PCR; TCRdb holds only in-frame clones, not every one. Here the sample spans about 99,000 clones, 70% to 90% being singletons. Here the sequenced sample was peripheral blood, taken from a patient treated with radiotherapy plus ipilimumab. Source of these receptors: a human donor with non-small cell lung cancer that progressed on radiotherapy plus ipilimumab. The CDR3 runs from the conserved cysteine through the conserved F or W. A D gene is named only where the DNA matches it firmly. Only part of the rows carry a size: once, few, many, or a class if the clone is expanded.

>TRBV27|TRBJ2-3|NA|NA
CASSSGADTQYF
TGTGCCAGCAGTTCGGGAGCAGATACGCAGTATTTT
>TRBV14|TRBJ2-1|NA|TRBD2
CASSRTSGSPQFF
TGTGCCAGCAGCCGCACTAGCGGGAGTCCGCAGTTCTTC
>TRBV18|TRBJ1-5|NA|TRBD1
CASSPGRGQGAEPQHF
TGTGCCAGCTCACCGGGAAGAGGACAGGGCGCTGAGCCCCAGCATTTT
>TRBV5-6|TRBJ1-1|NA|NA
CASSLRTDEAFF
TGTGCCAGCAGCTTGCGGACGGATGAAGCTTTCTTT
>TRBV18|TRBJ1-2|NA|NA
CASSPTPSRGAGGYTF
TGTGCCAGCTCACCGACCCCGTCGAGGGGGGCAGGTGGCTACACCTTC
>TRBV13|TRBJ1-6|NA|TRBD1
CASSGKPGTGNSPLHF
TGTGCCAGCAGCGGCAAGCCCGGGACAGGGAATTCACCCCTCCACTTT
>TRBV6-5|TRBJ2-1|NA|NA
CASSYSPSRREQFF
TGTGCCAGCAGTTACTCGCCATCACGGCGGGAGCAGTTCTTC
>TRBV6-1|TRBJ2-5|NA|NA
CASSAFVTQETQYF
TGTGCCAGCAGTGCCTTTGTCACTCAAGAGACCCAGTACTTC
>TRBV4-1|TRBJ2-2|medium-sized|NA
CASSFMNNPNTGELFF
TGCGCCAGCAGCTTTATGAACAACCCGAACACCGGGGAGCTGTTTTTT
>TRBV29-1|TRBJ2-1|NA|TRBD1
CSVEGTGKGQFF
TGCAGCGTTGAAGGGACAGGGAAAGGACAGTTCTTC
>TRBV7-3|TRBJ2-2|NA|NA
CASSPGTGELFF
TGTGCCAGCTCCCCTGGGACCGGGGAGCTGTTTTTT
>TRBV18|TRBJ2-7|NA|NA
CASSPGGSRTYEQYF
TGTGCCAGCTCACCAGGAGGGTCCCGAACCTACGAGCAGTACTTC
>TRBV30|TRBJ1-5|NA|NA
CAWSDGRGQPQHF
TGTGCCTGGAGTGACGGAAGGGGGCAGCCCCAGCATTTT
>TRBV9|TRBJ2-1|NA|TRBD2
CASSAGLAGYNEQFF
TGTGCCAGCAGCGCGGGACTAGCGGGCTACAATGAGCAGTTCTTC
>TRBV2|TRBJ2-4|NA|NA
CASSEWTKNIQYF
TGTGCCAGCAGTGAATGGACCAAAAACATTCAGTACTTC
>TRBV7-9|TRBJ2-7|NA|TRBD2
CASSLLAGGLYEQYF
TGTGCCAGCAGCCTCCTAGCGGGAGGGCTCTACGAGCAGTACTTC
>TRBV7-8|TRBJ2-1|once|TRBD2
CASSGLAGYNEQFF
TGTGCCAGCAGCGGACTAGCGGGGTACAATGAGCAGTTCTTC
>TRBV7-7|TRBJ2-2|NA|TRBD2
CASSLSGEYGELFF
TGTGCTAGCAGCTTAAGCGGGGAGTACGGGGAGCTGTTTTTT
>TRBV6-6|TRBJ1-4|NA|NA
CASRRLSRGEKLFF
TGTGCCAGCAGGCGTCTCAGTCGCGGTGAAAAACTGTTTTTT
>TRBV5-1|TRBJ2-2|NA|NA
CASSTGGPGGELFF
TGCGCCAGCAGCACAGGAGGGCCCGGCGGGGAGCTGTTTTTT
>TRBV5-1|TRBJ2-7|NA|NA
CASSLEGGYEQYF
TGCGCCAGCAGCTTAGAGGGGGGCTACGAGCAGTACTTC
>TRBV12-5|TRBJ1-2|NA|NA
CASGFRGADYGYTF
TGTGCTAGTGGTTTCAGGGGTGCGGACTATGGCTACACCTTC
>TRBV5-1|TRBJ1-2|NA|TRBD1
CASSFGTGAYGYTF
TGCGCCAGCAGCTTCGGGACAGGGGCCTATGGCTACACCTTC
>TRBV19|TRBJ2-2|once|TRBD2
CAVRGEAAGGELFF
TGTGCCGTCCGGGGGGAGGCCGCGGGCGGGGAGCTGTTTTTT
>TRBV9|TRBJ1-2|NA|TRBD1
CASSRTTQGLSGYTF
TGTGCCAGCAGCAGAACCACACAGGGGCTATCTGGCTACACCTTC
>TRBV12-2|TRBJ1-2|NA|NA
CASRVCRAPRKTYGYTF
TGTGCAAGTCGCGTGTGTAGGGCTCCACGAAAGACCTATGGCTACACCTTC
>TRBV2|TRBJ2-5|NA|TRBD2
CASPAGTSGMSETQYF
TGTGCCTCCCCAGCAGGGACTAGCGGGATGTCTGAGACCCAGTACTTC
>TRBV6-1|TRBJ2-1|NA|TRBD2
CASSAGTSGRVEQFF
TGTGCCAGCAGTGCCGGGACTAGCGGTAGGGTTGAGCAGTTCTTC
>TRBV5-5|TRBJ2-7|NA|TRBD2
CASSLPGTSLHEQYF
TGTGCCAGCAGCTTGCCGGGGACTAGCCTGCACGAGCAGTACTTC
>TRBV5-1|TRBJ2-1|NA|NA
CASSLGYSQFF
TGCGCCAGCAGCTTAGGTTACTCGCAGTTCTTC
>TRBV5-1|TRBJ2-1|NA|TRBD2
CASSYTTSGSSYNEQFF
TGCGCCAGCAGTTACACGACTAGCGGGAGCTCCTACAATGAGCAGTTCTTC
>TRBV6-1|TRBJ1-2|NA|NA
CASSAGFDGYTF
TGTGCCAGCAGTGCAGGGTTCGATGGCTACACCTTC
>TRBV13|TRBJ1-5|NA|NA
CASSLRDRPQHF
TGTGCCAGCAGCTTACGAGACCGGCCCCAGCATTTT
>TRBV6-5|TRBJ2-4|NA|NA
CASSSREAKNIQYF
TGTGCCAGCAGTTCCCGCGAGGCCAAAAACATTCAGTACTTC